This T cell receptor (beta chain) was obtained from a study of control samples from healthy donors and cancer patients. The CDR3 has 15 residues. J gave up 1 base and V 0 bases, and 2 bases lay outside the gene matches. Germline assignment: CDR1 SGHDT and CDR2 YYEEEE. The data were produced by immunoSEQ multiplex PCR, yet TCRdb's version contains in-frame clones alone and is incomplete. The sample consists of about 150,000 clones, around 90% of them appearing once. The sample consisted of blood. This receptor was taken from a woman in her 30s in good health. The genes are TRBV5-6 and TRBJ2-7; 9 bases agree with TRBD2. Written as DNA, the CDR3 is TGTGCCAGCAGCTTGGAGGGACTAGCTTCCTACGAGCAGTACTTC. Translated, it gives CASSLEGLASYEQYF.